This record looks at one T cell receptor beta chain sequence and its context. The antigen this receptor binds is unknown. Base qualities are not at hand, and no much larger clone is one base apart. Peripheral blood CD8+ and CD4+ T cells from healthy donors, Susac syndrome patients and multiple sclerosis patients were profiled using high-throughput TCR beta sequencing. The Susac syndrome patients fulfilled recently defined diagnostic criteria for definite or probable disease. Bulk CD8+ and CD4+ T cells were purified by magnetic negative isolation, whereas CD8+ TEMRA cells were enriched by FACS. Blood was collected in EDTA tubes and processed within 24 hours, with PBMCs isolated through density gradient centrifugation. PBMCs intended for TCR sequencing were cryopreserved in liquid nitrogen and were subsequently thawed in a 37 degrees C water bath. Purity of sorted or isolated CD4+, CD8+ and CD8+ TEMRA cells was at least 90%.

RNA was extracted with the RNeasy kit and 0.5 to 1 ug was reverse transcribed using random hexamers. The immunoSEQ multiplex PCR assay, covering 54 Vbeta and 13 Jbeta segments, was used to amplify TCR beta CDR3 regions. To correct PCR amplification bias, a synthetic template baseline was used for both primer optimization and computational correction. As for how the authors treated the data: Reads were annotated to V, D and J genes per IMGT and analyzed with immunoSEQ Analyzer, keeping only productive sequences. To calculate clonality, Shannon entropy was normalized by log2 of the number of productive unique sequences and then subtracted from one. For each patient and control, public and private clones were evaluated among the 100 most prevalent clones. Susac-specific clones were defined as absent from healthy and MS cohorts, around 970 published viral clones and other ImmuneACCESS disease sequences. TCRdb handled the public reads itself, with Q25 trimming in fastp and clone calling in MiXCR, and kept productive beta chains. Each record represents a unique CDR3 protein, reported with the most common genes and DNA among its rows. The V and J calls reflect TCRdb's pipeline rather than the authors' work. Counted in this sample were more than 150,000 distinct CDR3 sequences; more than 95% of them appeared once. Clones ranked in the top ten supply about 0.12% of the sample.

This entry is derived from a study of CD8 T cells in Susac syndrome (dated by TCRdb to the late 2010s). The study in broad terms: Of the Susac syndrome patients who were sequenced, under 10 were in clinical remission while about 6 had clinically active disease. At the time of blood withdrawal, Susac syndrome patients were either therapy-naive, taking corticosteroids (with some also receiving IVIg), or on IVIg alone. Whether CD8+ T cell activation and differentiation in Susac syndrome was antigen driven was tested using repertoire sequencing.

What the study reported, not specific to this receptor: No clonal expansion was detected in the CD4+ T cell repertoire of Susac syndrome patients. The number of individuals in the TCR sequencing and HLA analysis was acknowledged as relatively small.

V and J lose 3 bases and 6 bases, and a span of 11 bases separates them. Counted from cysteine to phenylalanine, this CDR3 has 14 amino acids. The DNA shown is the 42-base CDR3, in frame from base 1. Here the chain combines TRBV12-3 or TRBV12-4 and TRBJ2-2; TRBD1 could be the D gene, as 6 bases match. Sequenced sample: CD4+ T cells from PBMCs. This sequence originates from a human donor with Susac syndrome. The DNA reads TGTGCCAGCAGTTTGGTGGCAGGGGCCGGGGAGCTGTTTTTT. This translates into CASSLVAGAGELFF.